This is a list of T cell receptor beta chains from one sample in a study of cytotoxic CD8 clonotypes in ibrutinib-treated CLL. Only in-frame clones appear in the TCRdb table, and some are missing; sequencing was by immunoSEQ multiplex PCR. Counted here are roughly 170,000 clones, roughly four fifths occurring once; the ten biggest clones make up 4.6%. This material consisted of PBMCs, taken after 24 months of ibrutinib treatment. The receptors were gathered from a human donor with chronic lymphocytic leukemia. Both conserved end residues are part of each CDR3. The D gene is left open where the match is weak. Clone size is stated in some rows and not others, as once, few, many or a class when expanded.

TRBV11-3	-	-	TRBJ1-1	TGTGCCAGCAGCCCCCTGGCCGGGAACACTGAAGCTTTCTTT	CASSPLAGNTEAFF
TRBV27	-	-	TRBJ2-6	TGTGCCAGCAGAAAGCAGGGAACTGGGGCCAACGTCCTGACTTTC	CASRKQGTGANVLTF
TRBV29-1	once	TRBD1	TRBJ1-2	TGCAGCGTTGAAGTAGGACAGGGGCCTAACTATGGCTACACCTTC	CSVEVGQGPNYGYTF
TRBV7-2	-	TRBD2	TRBJ2-7	TGTGCCAGCAGCTTCTTAGCGGGAGGATCCTACGAGCAGTACTTC	CASSFLAGGSYEQYF
TRBV5-1	-	-	TRBJ1-3	TGCGCCAGCAGCTTGGCTCGGACTACGGGCTCTGGAAACACCATATATTTT	CASSLARTTGSGNTIYF
TRBV9	-	-	TRBJ1-1	TGTGCCAGCAGCGTACGGGAGGGGGGTATTCTCGCTGAAGCTTTCTTT	CASSVREGGILAEAFF
TRBV10-2	-	-	TRBJ2-1	TGCGCCAGCAGTCCGGGCAATCCCCATGAGCAGTTCTTC	CASSPGNPHEQFF
TRBV30	-	TRBD1	TRBJ2-5	TGTGCCTGGAGTGCCGGGGACAGGGGGCAGGAGACCCAGTACTTC	CAWSAGDRGQETQYF
TRBV29-1	few	-	TRBJ1-3	TGCAGCGTTGTTTCGGACAGACTAAGAAACACCATATATTTT	CSVVSDRLRNTIYF
TRBV18	-	-	TRBJ1-2	TGTGCCAGCTCACCGGGGCAGGAGTATGGCTACACCTTC	CASSPGQEYGYTF
TRBV18	-	-	TRBJ1-1	TGTGCCAGCTCACCACCGGGAAGGGGAGTCGCTGAAGCTTTCTTT	CASSPPGRGVAEAFF
TRBV19	few	TRBD1	TRBJ1-2	TGTGCCAGTAGTGATTACTACGGACAGGGCGAGGCCTTC	CASSDYYGQGEAF
TRBV7-9	-	TRBD2	TRBJ2-5	TGTGCCAGCGGCGGAACTAGCGGGGGTAGACAAGAGACCCAGTACTTC	CASGGTSGGRQETQYF